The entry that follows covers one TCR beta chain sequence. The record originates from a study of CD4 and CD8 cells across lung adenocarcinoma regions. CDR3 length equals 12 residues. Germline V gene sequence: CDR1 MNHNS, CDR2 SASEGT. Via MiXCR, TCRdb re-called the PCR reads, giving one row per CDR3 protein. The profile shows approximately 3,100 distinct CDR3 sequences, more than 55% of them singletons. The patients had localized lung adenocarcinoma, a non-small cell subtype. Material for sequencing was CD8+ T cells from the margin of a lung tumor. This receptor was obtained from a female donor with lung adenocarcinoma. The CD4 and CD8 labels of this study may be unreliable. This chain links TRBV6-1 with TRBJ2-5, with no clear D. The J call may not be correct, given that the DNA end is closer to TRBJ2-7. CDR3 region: CASSIHNYEQYF. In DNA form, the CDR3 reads TGTGCCAGCAGCATCCATAACTACGAGCAGTACTTC.